This T cell receptor (beta chain) was obtained from a study of blood T cell repertoires in COVID-19. As for the study in general: Spain, Italy and the United States supplied samples that represented acute and convalescent COVID-19.

Participant reports of clinical history set cohort assignment. For recovered donors of Cohort 3, there were two negative PCRs, clearance, or symptom resolution. Using immunoSEQ multiplex PCR, the repertoire was profiled, and TCRdb retains in-frame clones only, with some absent. The table lists 300,000 to 400,000 clones, around nine tenths of them singletons. Germline V CDR1 and CDR2: SEHNR, FQNEAQ (reference sequence). The CDR3 runs to 15 residues. V gave up 1 base and J gave up 7 bases, with 16 bases separating them. This receptor was taken from a man aged 60-69 years who had recovered from COVID-19. The V and J genes are TRBV7-9 and TRBJ1-2, with D uncertain. The sequencing sample was made of PBMCs or T cells enriched from blood (not recorded which). The CDR3 loop reads CASSLEVATPGGYTF. The CDR3 DNA follows: TGTGCCAGCAGCTTAGAGGTCGCGACTCCGGGTGGCTACACCTTC.